This T cell receptor beta chain appears in the sequencing data of a study of technical replicates of blood from a few donors. The table came from immunoSEQ multiplex PCR; TCRdb's copy has only in-frame clones and leaves some out. Among about 90,000 clones listed, around 93% were seen once. The TCR comes from a human donor in good health. Sequencing was carried out using T cells isolated from PBMCs.

In DNA form, the CDR3 reads TGCGCCACCTCGACAGAACCCTCGCCAGATACGCAGTATTTT. Translation gives CATSTEPSPDTQYF. V is TRBV5-1 and J is TRBJ2-3, with D possibly being TRBD1 (5 bases). CDR1 and CDR2 (germline): SGHRS, YFSETQ. This CDR3 has 14 amino acids. V was clipped by 9 bases and J by 4 bases, with 18 bases between them.